This entry lists 29 T cell receptor beta chains sequenced from one sample in a study of blood T cell repertoires in COVID-19. TCRdb's copy holds only in-frame clones and misses some; the assay was immunoSEQ multiplex PCR. The sample has some 38,000 clones; about 82% are singletons. Material for sequencing was peripheral blood. These receptors were collected from a man in his forties or fifties with active COVID-19.

The chain recombines TRBV11-2 with TRBJ2-1; the match to TRBD2 covers 12 bases. Germline trimming cut 5 bases from V and 9 bases from J; bases unmatched to any gene: 8. This CDR3 is 15 amino acids long. The germline V gene has CDR1 SGHAT and CDR2 FQNNGV. Here the CDR3 reads CASSQTSGGPVEQFF. The CDR3 bases are TGTGCCAGCAGCCAAACTAGCGGGGGGCCGGTTGAGCAGTTCTTC. The variable domain in full, with the rest retrieved from reference TRBV11-2 and TRBJ2-1, is EAGVAQSPRYKIIEKRQSVAFWCNPISGHATLYWYQQILGQGPKLLIQFQNNGVVDDSQLPKDRFSAERLKGVDSTLKIQPAKLEDSAVYLCASSQTSGGPVEQFFGPGTRLTVL.

This sequence joins TRBV29-1 and TRBJ1-4; TRBD1 agrees at 9 bases. The CDR3 runs to 14 residues. The trim removed 5 bases at V and 5 bases at J, leaving 6 bases unmatched. Germline values: CDR1 SQVTM, CDR2 ANQGSEA. The CDR3 here is CSVSRGTGNEKLFF. As DNA, the CDR3 is TGCAGCGTTTCTCGGGGGACAGGGAATGAAAAACTGTTTTTT.

The rearrangement uses TRBV29-1 and TRBJ2-7; 8 bases are a match to TRBD1. V dropped 6 bases and J dropped 3; count of bases not matched to a gene: 7. The V gene's germline CDR1 is SQVTM and CDR2 ANQGSEA. This CDR3 region has 13 residues. The CDR3 here is CSVSGQVVYEQYF. The CDR3 region has the DNA TGCAGCGTCTCGGGACAGGTAGTCTACGAGCAGTACTTC.

In nucleotides, the CDR3 is TGTGCCACCAGTGAAACAGGGGTATATGGCTACACCTTC. Its protein is CATSETGVYGYTF. The V gene is TRBV24-1, the J gene TRBJ1-2, with TRBD1 identical over 7 bases. Trimming removed 4 bases from V and 5 bases from J; junction bases left unmatched: 3. The CDR3 runs to 13 residues. The germline V gene encodes CDR1 KGHDR and CDR2 SFDVKD.

The J gene is TRBJ2-1, the V gene TRBV4-1; 9 bases match TRBD2. V gave up 8 bases and J gave up 3 bases; unmatched junction bases: 11. The CDR3 spans 16 residues. The germline V gene encodes CDR1 MGHRA and CDR2 YSYEKL. The CDR3 nucleotides read TGCGCCAGCGCGGGGCTAGCGGGGCGTCTCTACAATGAGCAGTTCTTC. Translating it yields CASAGLAGRLYNEQFF.

The chain recombines TRBV6-5 with TRBJ2-5; 7 bases map to TRBD1. The CDR3 is 13 amino acids. The V and J ends lost 2 bases and 4 bases, in that order; junction bases with no gene match: 1. In germline, CDR1 is MNHEY, CDR2 SVGAGI. DNA of the CDR3: TGTGCCAGCAGTTACAGGGGGCGAGAGACCCAGTACTTC. It specifies CASSYRGRETQYF.

The rearrangement joins TRBV5-4 to TRBJ2-3, with 8 bases identical to TRBD2. CDR1 is SGHNT, CDR2 YYREEE, per germline (reference sequence). V gave up 0 bases and J gave up 5 bases; unmatched junction bases: 5. The CDR3 length is 15 residues. The CDR3 loop is CASSLEAGELDTQYF. DNA for the CDR3: TGTGCCAGCAGCTTGGAAGCGGGGGAACTAGATACGCAGTATTTT.

In its sample, this clone was seen a few times. The CDR3 coding sequence is TGCGCCAGCAGCCAGCGGGGGGGCGGTATTCAAGAGACCCAGTACTTC. Its protein is CASSQRGGGIQETQYF. The V and J genes are TRBV4-1 and TRBJ2-5; TRBD2 agrees at 9 bases. The germline V gene has CDR1 MGHRA and CDR2 YSYEKL. V shed 3 bases, J shed 2 bases, and the junction held 7 bases outside the gene matches. This CDR3 spans 16 amino acids.

The CDR3 DNA follows: TGTGCCAGCAGCCGAGGACAGGGGTTCTCCGGGGCCAACGTCCTGACTTTC. Protein sequence: CASSRGQGFSGANVLTF. The rearrangement joins TRBV5-6 to TRBJ2-6; 9 nucleotides align to TRBD1. The V segment lost 4 bases and the J segment 4 bases; nucleotides outside the gene matches: 9. Germline assignment: CDR1 SGHDT and CDR2 YYEEEE. The CDR3 extends over 17 amino acids.

The chain recombines TRBV27 with TRBJ2-7; TRBD1 aligns across 7 bases. This CDR3 region has 14 residues. V gave up 7 bases and J gave up 3 bases; unmatched junction bases: 9. Germline V gene data show CDR1 as MNHEY and CDR2 as SMNVEV (reference sequence). This CDR3 reads CASTTGAILYEQYF. CDR3 DNA sequence: TGTGCCAGCACAACAGGGGCCATACTCTACGAGCAGTACTTC.

The chain uses TRBV7-6 and TRBJ2-1; 11 nucleotides agree with TRBD1. The V gene's germline CDR1 is SGHVS and CDR2 FNYEAQ. The J segment lost 6 bases and the V segment lost 5 bases, leaving 6 bases of the junction unmatched. The CDR3 extends over 15 amino acids. The CDR3 DNA reads as TGTGCCAGCAGCACGGGACAGGGGGACATCAATGAGCAGTTCTTC. Residues: CASSTGQGDINEQFF.

This clone turned up a few times. V usage is TRBV6-4 and J usage is TRBJ1-2, with TRBD1 matching 9 bases. The CDR3 runs to 18 residues. Germline V lookup: CDR1 MRHNA, CDR2 SNTAGT. J was trimmed by 8 bases and V by 3 bases; bases with no gene match: 19. CDR3 nucleotide sequence: TGTGCCAGCAGTGAGGACGGGTCGACAGGGGGGCTAGCGTCGGGCTACACCTTC. It is translated as CASSEDGSTGGLASGYTF.

The CDR3 DNA follows: TGTGCCAGCAGCCATTCCACAGGGAACACTGAAGCTTTCTTT. It is translated as CASSHSTGNTEAFF. The rearrangement uses TRBV3-1 (or the pseudogene TRBV3-2) and TRBJ1-1; D is perhaps TRBD1 (5 bases). Trimming removed 3 bases from V and 1 base from J, with 9 bases in between. Looked up from germline, CDR1 is LGHDT and CDR2 is YNNKEL (reference sequence). The CDR3 length is 14 residues.

This CDR3 reads CASTVTGTSGGTTDTQYF. Here the CDR3 DNA reads TGTGCCAGTACGGTAACCGGGACTAGCGGGGGGACCACAGATACGCAGTATTTT. The rearrangement joins TRBV19 to TRBJ2-3, with 15 bases aligning to TRBD2. V shed 7 bases and J 2 bases; nucleotides not matched to a gene: 10. Germline CDR1 LNHDA, CDR2 SQIVND (reference sequence). The CDR3 covers 18 residues.

The chain has TRBV5-4 and TRBJ2-2; 8 nucleotides agree with TRBD1. CDR1 and CDR2 from the germline V gene are SGHNT and YYREEE (reference sequence). V lost 0 bases and J lost 3; bases outside the gene matches: 7. This CDR3 is 17 amino acids long. This CDR3 reads CASSLAGGGPDTGELFF. The CDR3 DNA follows: TGTGCCAGCAGCTTGGCAGGGGGCGGACCTGACACCGGGGAGCTGTTTTTT.

Here the CDR3 reads CASTGSPNTEAFF. CDR3 in DNA: TGTGCCAGCACAGGCAGCCCTAACACTGAAGCTTTCTTT. This chain joins TRBV28 and TRBJ1-1; D is unresolved. Germline CDR1 is MDHEN and CDR2 is SYDVKM. The CDR3 covers 13 residues. V was cut by 7 bases and J by 2 bases, with 11 bases left in between. Supplemented by reference TRBV28 and TRBJ1-1, the full variable domain reads DVKVTQSSRYLVKRTGEKVFLECVQDMDHENMFWYRQDPGLGLRLIYFSYDVKMKEKGDIPEGYSVSREKKERFSLILESASTNQTSMYLCASTGSPNTEAFFGQGTRLTVV.

The rearrangement joins TRBV21-1 to TRBJ1-2. TRBV21-1 is noted as a pseudogene. The CDR3 extends over 14 amino acids. CDR3 nucleotide sequence: TGTGCCAGCAGCCCCCGGGGGTGCTACTATGGCTACACCTTC. Protein sequence: CASSPRGCYYGYTF.

The chain has TRBV28 and TRBJ2-1; 9 nucleotides match TRBD1. The germline V gene has CDR1 MDHEN and CDR2 SYDVKM. The V gene end was trimmed by 5 bases and the J gene end by 7 bases; junction bases not matched to a gene: 15. CDR3 length equals 17 residues. CDR3 sequence reads: CASSPRQGGKVRNEQFF. CDR3 nucleotides: TGTGCCAGCAGTCCCCGACAGGGGGGAAAAGTTAGGAATGAGCAGTTCTTC.

This clone was observed a handful of times. The rearrangement joins TRBV9 to TRBJ1-5; D gene uncertain. The CDR3 sequence is 14 residues long. Per the germline V gene, CDR1 is SGDLS and CDR2 is YYNGEE. Trimming removed 3 bases at V and 0 bases at J, with 7 bases between. The CDR3 coding sequence is TGTGCCAGCAGCGGAGGGTATAGCAATCAGCCCCAGCATTTT. The encoded protein is CASSGGYSNQPQHF. The full variable domain, completed using reference TRBV9 and TRBJ1-5, is DSGVTQTPKHLITATGQRVTLRCSPRSGDLSVYWYQQSLDQGLQFLIQYYNGEERAKGNILERFSAQQFPDLHSELNLSSLELGDSALYFCASSGGYSNQPQHFGDGTRLSIL.

This chain links TRBV20-1 with TRBJ2-3; D possibly corresponds to TRBD2 (6 bases). Trimming removed 3 bases at V and 0 bases at J, with 10 bases between. This CDR3 region has 14 residues. Germline V gene lookup returns CDR1 DFQATT and CDR2 SNEGSKA (reference sequence). In DNA, the CDR3 is TGCAGTGCTAGTCGGGAGTCTAGCACAGATACGCAGTATTTT. Amino acid sequence: CSASRESSTDTQYF.

This sequence joins TRBV19 and TRBJ1-2; D perhaps matches TRBD1 (5 bases). Trimming removed 2 bases at V and 4 bases at J, with 14 bases between. Germline V lookup: CDR1 LNHDA, CDR2 SQIVND (reference sequence). There are 15 residues in the CDR3. CDR3 protein: CASSIFLTGFYGYTF. The CDR3 nucleotides are TGTGCCAGTAGTATATTCCTAACAGGCTTCTATGGCTACACCTTC.

This sequence joins TRBV6-5 and TRBJ1-2, with 8 positions matching TRBD1. Germline CDR1 and CDR2: MNHEY and SVGAGI. V was pared by 6 bases and J by 5 bases, with 5 bases of the junction left unmatched. The CDR3 spans 13 residues. CDR3: CASRPHRGYGYTF. In DNA, the CDR3 is TGTGCCAGCAGACCTCACAGGGGGTATGGCTACACCTTC.

The J gene is TRBJ2-5, the V gene TRBV6-1, with D possibly TRBD2 on 5 matching bases. V shed 3 bases and J shed 6 bases, with 14 bases lying between them. Per the germline V gene, CDR1 is MNHNS and CDR2 is SASEGT. The CDR3 totals 14 residues. The CDR3 is CASSDGLQGQTQYF. In nucleotides, the CDR3 is TGTGCCAGCAGTGACGGACTTCAAGGACAGACCCAGTACTTC.

The V gene is TRBV5-1, the J gene TRBJ2-5, with TRBD1 matching over 7 bases. Germline CDR1 and CDR2: SGHRS and YFSETQ. The CDR3 consists of 14 residues. Trimming at V came to 0 bases and at J to 4 bases, leaving 3 bases not matched to a gene. The DNA for the CDR3 is TGCGCCAGCAGCTTGGTGTCAGGGGGAGAGACCCAGTACTTC. Its translation is CASSLVSGGETQYF.

The chain combines TRBV19 with TRBJ1-5; tentative D call: TRBD1 (5 bases). This CDR3 contains 17 residues. V was shortened by 3 bases and J by 3 bases, with 18 bases between the two germline ends. Germline V gene lookup returns CDR1 LNHDA and CDR2 SQIVND (reference sequence). In DNA form, the CDR3 reads TGTGCCAGTAGTATCCCCGCCACGGGGGAGTCCAATCAGCCCCAGCATTTT. This translates into CASSIPATGESNQPQHF.

This chain uses TRBV2 with TRBJ1-1; 8 positions agree with TRBD1. The junction had 4 bases not matched to a gene; V was cut back by 7 bases and J by 3 bases. This CDR3 has 13 amino acids. The germline gives CDR1 SNHLY, CDR2 FYNNEI. CDR3 in DNA: TGTGCCAGCAAATCGGACAGGGACACTGAAGCTTTCTTT. Translation gives CASKSDRDTEAFF.

This sequence joins TRBV9 and TRBJ1-6, with a weak D call TRBD1 (6 bases). This CDR3 contains 14 residues. V lost 3 bases to trimming and J lost 8 bases, with 12 bases between them. CDR1 and CDR2 (germline): SGDLS, YYNGEE. The CDR3 is CASSGTGRDSPLHF. CDR3 nucleotide sequence: TGTGCCAGCAGCGGCACAGGGCGTGATTCACCCCTCCACTTT.

The chain combines TRBV3-1 (or the pseudogene TRBV3-2) with TRBJ1-5; the D gene is possibly TRBD1 (5 bases). The CDR3 length is 17 residues. Germline V gene sequence: CDR1 LGHDT, CDR2 YNNKEL (reference sequence). V was trimmed by 0 bases and J by 0 bases, leaving 12 bases between them. The CDR3 DNA follows: TGTGCCAGCAGCCAAGATCTCGGGGGGTATAGCAATCAGCCCCAGCATTTT. This sequence encodes CASSQDLGGYSNQPQHF.

The chain recombines TRBV9 with TRBJ1-2; no definite D call. V gave up 0 bases and J gave up 2 bases, with 5 bases separating them. Germline assignment: CDR1 SGDLS and CDR2 YYNGEE. The CDR3 has 13 residues. As DNA, the CDR3 is TGTGCCAGCAGCGTAGCTGGCAACTATGGCTACACCTTC. Encoded protein: CASSVAGNYGYTF.